These 27 T cell receptor beta chains share one sample of origin, sequenced in a study of beta chain features in type 1 diabetes. Sequencing targeted expressed TCRB transcripts, as all isolated RNA had been reverse transcribed. TCRdb's table, derived via immunoSEQ multiplex PCR, lists solely in-frame clones and lacks some. Here the sample spans a few hundred thousand clones, about 9.3% being singletons. Sequencing was carried out using naive CD4+ T cells from blood. The receptor source for this set is a woman aged 18-35 years in good health.

The CDR3 protein is CASRRGTDNEQFF. Written as DNA, the CDR3 is TGTGCCAGCAGACGCGGGACAGACAATGAGCAGTTCTTC. The gene calls are TRBV7-3 and TRBJ2-1; a possible D gene is TRBD1 (7 bases). The V gene's germline CDR1 is SGHTA and CDR2 FQGTGA. This CDR3 comprises 13 residues. The ends were cut back, 6 bases at V and 5 bases at J, with 11 bases in the middle.

This clone occurred a few times. As DNA, the CDR3 is TGTGCCAGCAGTGGACAGGGGGCTTCCTACGAGCAGTACTTC. Protein product: CASSGQGASYEQYF. V usage is TRBV6-6 and J usage is TRBJ2-7; 11 nucleotides align to TRBD1. Germline V lookup: CDR1 MNHNY, CDR2 SVGAGI (reference sequence). V lost 5 bases, J lost 1 base, and 1 base stayed unmatched. The CDR3 totals 14 residues.

This clone has more than one count but fewer than ten. This chain uses TRBV27 with TRBJ2-1; 7 nucleotides line up with TRBD1. The length of the CDR3 is 15 residues. Germline V CDR1 and CDR2: MNHEY, SMNVEV (reference sequence). V dropped 1 base and J dropped 4; count of bases not matched to a gene: 4. The CDR3 region has the DNA TGTGCCAGCAGTTTATTACAGGGGAAGTACAATGAGCAGTTCTTC. It translates to CASSLLQGKYNEQFF.

This clone was detected only a few times. For the CDR3, the DNA is TGCGCCAGCAGCTTGGGGGCTAGCGGGAGGGCAGATACGCAGTATTTT. Translating it yields CASSLGASGRADTQYF. The chain couples TRBV5-1 to TRBJ2-3; 12 nucleotides align to TRBD2. Per germline, CDR1 SGHRS and CDR2 YFSETQ. V was pared by 0 bases and J by 4 bases, with 3 bases of the junction left unmatched. The CDR3 runs to 16 residues. The full variable domain, with the rest looked up from reference TRBV5-1 and TRBJ2-3, is KAGVTQTPRYLIKTRGQQVTLSCSPISGHRSVSWYQQTPGQGLQFLFEYFSETQRNKGNFPGRFSGRQFSNSRSEMNVSTLELGDSALYLCASSLGASGRADTQYFGPGTRLTVL.

In its sample, this clone was seen many times. As DNA, the CDR3 is TGTGCCAGCACATCAGAAGTGGGGGCCGGGCAGTACTTC. This translates into CASTSEVGAGQYF. V usage is TRBV7-9 and J usage is TRBJ2-7; D may be TRBD1 (6 bases). This CDR3 spans 13 amino acids. The V gene's germline CDR1 is SEHNR and CDR2 FQNEAQ (reference sequence). Trimming stripped 7 bases from V and 9 bases from J, with 19 bases between.

V gene TRBV6-1 combines with J gene TRBJ1-6; no firm D call. The V and J ends lost 4 bases and 10 bases respectively, with 17 bases between them. The CDR3 has 15 amino acids. The germline gives CDR1 MNHNS, CDR2 SASEGT. CDR3 DNA: TGTGCCAGCAGTGTCCTTACCGAGATGAAATCACCCCTCCACTTT. Translating gives CASSVLTEMKSPLHF.

V is TRBV7-6 and J is TRBJ1-6, with D perhaps matching TRBD1 (5 bases). CDR1 and CDR2 from the germline V gene are SGHVS and FNYEAQ. Trimming removed 5 bases at V and 10 bases at J, with 21 bases between. This CDR3 is built from 16 residues. CDR3 in DNA: TGTGCCAGCAGCCGGACGGTTAGGGACGGGAGATCACCCCTCCACTTT. It encodes CASSRTVRDGRSPLHF. The full variable domain, its missing parts supplied by reference TRBV7-6 and TRBJ1-6, is GAGVSQSPRYKVTKRGQDVALRCDPISGHVSLYWYRQALGQGPEFLTYFNYEAQQDKSGLPNDRFSAERPEGSISTLTIQRTEQRDSAMYRCASSRTVRDGRSPLHFGNGTRLTVT.

The gene calls are TRBV30 and TRBJ2-2; TRBD2 agrees at 12 bases. This CDR3 is 14 amino acids long. CDR1 is GTSNPN and CDR2 is SVGIG in the germline V gene (reference sequence). V lost 4 bases to trimming and J lost 7 bases; unmatched junction nucleotides: 4. CDR3 coding DNA: TGTGCCTGGACCGGACTAGCGGGAAACGGGGAGCTGTTTTTT. The encoded protein is CAWTGLAGNGELFF.

This clone was counted only a few times. The gene calls are TRBV29-1 and TRBJ1-1; D remains unclear. The germline V and J ends were trimmed by 3 bases and 2 bases, with 10 bases remaining between them. This CDR3 has 13 amino acids. Germline lookup yields CDR1 SQVTM and CDR2 ANQGSEA. This CDR3 is CSVEPQRNTEAFF. The CDR3 DNA is TGCAGCGTTGAGCCCCAGCGAAACACTGAAGCTTTCTTT.

This sequence joins TRBV2 and TRBJ1-6; D ambiguous. The CDR3 loop spans 13 amino acids. The germline gives CDR1 SNHLY, CDR2 FYNNEI. The germline V and J ends were trimmed by 4 bases and 10 bases, with 11 bases remaining between them. For the CDR3, the DNA is TGTGCCAGCAGTGGGTCGCGGTCCTCACCCCTCCACTTT. Translating it yields CASSGSRSSPLHF. Full variable domain (missing parts from reference TRBV2 and TRBJ1-6): EPEVTQTPSHQVTQMGQEVILRCVPISNHLYFYWYRQILGQKVEFLVSFYNNEISEKSEIFDDQFSVERPDGSNFTLKIRSTKLEDSAMYFCASSGSRSSPLHFGNGTRLTVT.

This rearrangement joins TRBV6-1 to TRBJ2-7; a weak D match, TRBD1 (5 bases). This CDR3 comprises 13 residues. The ends were cut back, 10 bases at V and 2 bases at J, with 15 bases in the middle. The germline CDR1 and CDR2 sequences are MNHNS and SASEGT. CDR3 nucleotide sequence: TGTGCCACCCTAGGGGTGGGTGCCTACGAGCAGTACTTC. Protein sequence: CATLGVGAYEQYF.

This rearrangement joins TRBV7-2 to TRBJ1-5, with D hard to call. Germline CDR1 is SGHTA and CDR2 is FQGNSA. The CDR3 length is 14 residues. V was pared by 3 bases and J by 2 bases, with 8 bases between. CDR3 protein: CASSFVGGNQPQHF. The CDR3 DNA follows: TGTGCCAGCAGCTTTGTAGGAGGCAATCAGCCCCAGCATTTT. Based on the CDR3 plus reference TRBV7-2 and TRBJ1-5, the full variable domain is GAGVSQSPSNKVTEKGKDVELRCDPISGHTALYWYRQSLGQGLEFLIYFQGNSAPDKSGLPSDRFSAERTGGSVSTLTIQRTQQEDSAVYLCASSFVGGNQPQHFGDGTRLSIL.

This chain links TRBV6-1 with TRBJ1-5; 8 bases map to TRBD1. The germline gives CDR1 MNHNS, CDR2 SASEGT. Losses at the gene ends were 8 bases for V and 4 bases for J; bases not matched to a gene: 4. The CDR3 runs 13 residues. The CDR3 bases are TGTGCCAGCGGAAACAGGGGGAATCAGCCCCAGCATTTT. Translating it yields CASGNRGNQPQHF.

This clone turned up a few times. The chain employs TRBV7-8 and TRBJ2-1; D might be TRBD2 (6 bases). The ends were cut back, 5 bases at V and 8 bases at J, with 22 bases in the middle. Germline values: CDR1 SGHVS, CDR2 FQNEAQ. CDR3 length equals 16 residues. CDR3 nucleotides: TGTGCCAGCAGCCCGACTGGCGGGGTGGGTTATGATGAGCAGTTCTTC. Its protein product is CASSPTGGVGYDEQFF.

The chain links TRBV28 to TRBJ1-1; D is uncertain. Between the trimmed V and J ends, which lost 3 bases and 4 bases, there was a span of 12 bases. The CDR3 has 14 amino acids. Germline-derived CDR1 and CDR2 are MDHEN and SYDVKM. This chain's CDR3 is CASSFPLEATEAFF. The DNA of the CDR3 is TGTGCCAGCAGTTTCCCCCTGGAGGCCACTGAAGCTTTCTTT.

The chain combines TRBV6-1 with TRBJ2-1, with 8 nucleotides matching TRBD1. Germline CDR1 MNHNS, CDR2 SASEGT. The CDR3 covers 16 residues. V trimming: 4 bases; J trimming: 7 bases; junction bases outside the gene matches: 12. CDR3 amino acids: CASSAHPGTGMNEQFF. CDR3 in DNA: TGTGCCAGCAGTGCGCATCCCGGGACAGGCATGAATGAGCAGTTCTTC.

The V call is TRBV4-1, the J call TRBJ2-1, with 8 positions matching TRBD2. Germline assignment: CDR1 MGHRA and CDR2 YSYEKL. This CDR3 comprises 14 residues. J lost 7 bases, V lost 1 base, and 3 bases had no gene match. This CDR3 reads CASSQASGSNEQFF. The CDR3 nucleotides read TGCGCCAGCAGCCAAGCCAGCGGGAGTAATGAGCAGTTCTTC.

The chain couples TRBV6-6 to TRBJ2-7; 9 positions match TRBD1. V was clipped by 6 bases and J by 2 bases; unmatched bases: 8. The CDR3 contains 15 residues. Per germline, CDR1 MNHNY and CDR2 SVGAGI (reference sequence). CDR3 protein: CASRTGQGPTYEQYF. The CDR3 region has the DNA TGTGCCAGCAGAACAGGACAGGGGCCGACCTACGAGCAGTACTTC.

The chain joins TRBV27 to TRBJ2-7; 9 nucleotides line up with TRBD2. The V gene's germline CDR1 is MNHEY and CDR2 SMNVEV (reference sequence). The CDR3 runs 13 residues. Germline trimming cut 4 bases from V and 9 bases from J; bases unmatched to any gene: 7. CDR3 sequence (DNA): TGTGCCAGCAGTTCCTCGACTAGCGGAAGGCAGTACTTC. Translating it yields CASSSSTSGRQYF.

V usage is TRBV9 and J usage is TRBJ2-7; D gene unclear. The CDR3 contains 13 residues. The V and J ends lost 4 bases and 3 bases respectively, with 11 bases between them. CDR1 SGDLS and CDR2 YYNGEE come from the germline V gene. CDR3 sequence (DNA): TGTGCCAGCAGCCCTACAGAAATCTACGAGCAGTACTTC. Encoded protein: CASSPTEIYEQYF.

The rearrangement links TRBV29-1 to TRBJ2-7, with 10 bases aligning to TRBD1. V was pared by 6 bases and J by 3 bases, with 5 bases of the junction left unmatched. The CDR3 loop spans 13 amino acids. Germline V lookup: CDR1 SQVTM, CDR2 ANQGSEA. This chain's CDR3 is CSVRQGAFYEQYF. For the CDR3, the DNA is TGCAGCGTGCGACAGGGGGCATTCTACGAGCAGTACTTC.

There are a few counts of this clone. The rearrangement uses TRBV6-1 and TRBJ2-7; tentatively, D is TRBD2 (5 bases). Germline lookup yields CDR1 MNHNS and CDR2 SASEGT. This CDR3 is 14 amino acids long. The ends were cut back, 5 bases at V and 2 bases at J, with 13 bases in the middle. This chain's CDR3 is CASSLVPGTYEQYF. The CDR3 bases are TGTGCCAGCAGTCTCGTTCCGGGGACCTACGAGCAGTACTTC.

The chain couples TRBV5-5 to TRBJ2-5, with D perhaps TRBD2 (6 bases). CDR1 is SGHKS, CDR2 YYEKEE, per germline (reference sequence). There are 15 residues in the CDR3. V dropped 0 bases and J dropped 5 bases, with 14 bases sitting between them. As DNA, the CDR3 is TGTGCCAGCAGCTTGGGGGCCCCCCGGGGGGAGACCCAGTACTTC. It yields the protein CASSLGAPRGETQYF.

This clone was observed a handful of times. This rearrangement joins TRBV28 to TRBJ1-5; D possibly corresponds to TRBD1 (6 bases). From germline, CDR1 is MDHEN and CDR2 SYDVKM. V lost 5 bases, J lost 4 bases, and 12 bases lay in between. The CDR3 covers 14 residues. CDR3 residues: CASSIYGQNQPQHF. CDR3 nucleotide sequence: TGTGCCAGCAGTATATACGGACAGAATCAGCCCCAGCATTTT.

This clone was counted a few times. The rearrangement uses TRBV12-5 and TRBJ2-3, with a weak D call TRBD2 (6 bases). The V gene's germline CDR1 is LGHNT and CDR2 FRNRAP. Trimming left V 5 bases short and J 6 bases short, with 21 bases between. This CDR3 is 16 amino acids long. Written as DNA, the CDR3 is TGTGCTAGTGGTCCAATTCCGGCCGGCGGGGCGGATACGCAGTATTTT. Its protein product is CASGPIPAGGADTQYF.

The rearrangement joins TRBV29-1 to TRBJ1-2; 12 positions agree with TRBD1. V was clipped by 3 bases and J by 5 bases; unmatched bases: 13. This CDR3 contains 17 residues. CDR1 is SQVTM, CDR2 ANQGSEA, per germline. The DNA for the CDR3 is TGCAGCGTTGATGGAAGTGTGGGACAGGGGGCAGGGTATGGCTACACCTTC. Translating it yields CSVDGSVGQGAGYGYTF.

The chain recombines TRBV14 with TRBJ2-6; D call uncertain. V shed 4 bases and J shed 0 bases, with 4 bases lying between them. The CDR3 totals 14 residues. In germline, CDR1 is SGHDN, CDR2 FVKESK. In nucleotides, the CDR3 is TGTGCCAGCAGCCCAAACTCTGGGGCCAACGTCCTGACTTTC. Its protein product is CASSPNSGANVLTF.